This T cell receptor beta chain was profiled in a study of cytomegalovirus exposure and HLA in healthy donors. General study results and limits: According to reports, the classifier identified cytomegalovirus status with high specificity and sensitivity.

Comments on this clone: The antigen remains undetermined.

The PCR ran on 60 Vbeta and 13 Jbeta primers. Profiled with immunoSEQ multiplex PCR; TCRdb holds only in-frame clones, not every one. The sample has more than 150,000 clones, 75% to 85% seen once. The CDR3 is made up of 14 amino acids. Germline lookup yields CDR1 SEHNR and CDR2 FQNEAQ (reference sequence). V was clipped by 5 bases and J by 5 bases; unmatched bases: 4. This receptor was taken from a young woman in good health and CMV-seropositive. The chain carries TRBV7-9 and TRBJ2-5, with TRBD1 matching 11 bases. Material for sequencing was PBMCs. In DNA, the CDR3 is TGTGCCAGCAGCCCAAGGACAGGGGGCGAGACCCAGTACTTC. This codes for CASSPRTGGETQYF.